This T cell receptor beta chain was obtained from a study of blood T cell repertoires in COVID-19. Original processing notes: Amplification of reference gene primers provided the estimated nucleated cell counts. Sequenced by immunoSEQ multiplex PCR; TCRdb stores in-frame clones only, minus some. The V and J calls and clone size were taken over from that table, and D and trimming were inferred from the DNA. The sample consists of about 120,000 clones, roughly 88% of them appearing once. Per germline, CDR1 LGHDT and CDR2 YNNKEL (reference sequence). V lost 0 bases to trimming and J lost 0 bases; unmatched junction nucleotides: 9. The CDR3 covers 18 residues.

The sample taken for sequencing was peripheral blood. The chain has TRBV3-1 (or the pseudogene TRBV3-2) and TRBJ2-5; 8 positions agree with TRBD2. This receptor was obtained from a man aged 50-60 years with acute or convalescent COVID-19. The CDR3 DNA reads TGTGCCAGCAGCCAAGATGGATCAGCGGGAGCGTACCAAGAGACCCAGTACTTC. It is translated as CASSQDGSAGAYQETQYF.